The 20 T cell receptor beta chains listed next were all sequenced from one sample in a study of blood T cell repertoires in COVID-19. TCRdb keeps only in-frame clones here, not all; method: immunoSEQ multiplex PCR. The data contain roughly 280,000 clones, 86% of them seen just once; the ten biggest clones take up less than 4.5%. The sequencing input was peripheral blood. The receptors were sampled from a man aged 18 to 29 with active or convalescent COVID-19.

Only a few counts were recorded for this clone. This rearrangement joins TRBV5-6 to TRBJ1-1, with D perhaps matching TRBD1 (5 bases). This CDR3 has 15 amino acids. Germline CDR1 reads SGHDT; CDR2 reads YYEEEE. V lost 3 bases and J lost 1, with 13 bases in between. This chain's CDR3 is CASSSLGQGNTEAFF. CDR3 DNA sequence: TGTGCCAGCAGCTCTCTGGGGCAGGGGAACACTGAAGCTTTCTTT.

The V and J genes are TRBV7-8 and TRBJ2-1; D may be TRBD2 (5 bases). Per germline, CDR1 SGHVS and CDR2 FQNEAQ. The V and J ends lost 5 bases and 6 bases respectively, with 14 bases between them. This CDR3 contains 14 residues. The CDR3 nucleotides read TGTGCCAGCAGCCTCCTTAGACGGGGCAATGAGCAGTTCTTC. It translates to CASSLLRRGNEQFF.

The chain has TRBV9 and TRBJ2-5, with 8 bases that match TRBD2. The CDR3 length is 16 residues. Per germline, CDR1 SGDLS and CDR2 YYNGEE. After removal of 4 bases from V and 0 bases from J, the junction contained 8 bases not matched to a gene. The CDR3 bases are TGTGCCAGCAGCCTCCGGGGGCGGGGGGACCAAGAGACCCAGTACTTC. It translates to CASSLRGRGDQETQYF.

The V call is TRBV5-1, the J call TRBJ2-7; weak D call: TRBD2 (5 bases). V was clipped by 4 bases and J by 0 bases, with 14 bases between them. The CDR3 is 15 amino acids. CDR1 is SGHRS, CDR2 YFSETQ, per germline. The CDR3 DNA is TGCGCCAGCAGCCGGTCTGTGGGGAGCTCCTACGAGCAGTACTTC. Its protein is CASSRSVGSSYEQYF.

V and J are TRBV19 and TRBJ1-1; 7 positions match TRBD1. With V trimmed by 5 bases and J by 3 bases, 6 bases remained unmatched. The germline gives CDR1 LNHDA, CDR2 SQIVND (reference sequence). The CDR3 sequence is 14 residues long. CDR3 in amino acids: CASSSRGTDTEAFF. Here the CDR3 DNA reads TGTGCCAGTAGTTCCAGGGGGACGGACACTGAAGCTTTCTTT.

This clone occurred many times. Other DNA sequences in the sample encode the same CDR3. V gene TRBV28 combines with J gene TRBJ2-7; 8 bases are shared with TRBD2. From germline, CDR1 is MDHEN and CDR2 SYDVKM. V shed 4 bases and J 4 bases; nucleotides not matched to a gene: 9. The CDR3 is made up of 15 amino acids. The CDR3 DNA is TGTGCCAGCAGTTCCCTGAGCGGGAGTCTGTACGAGCAGTACTTC. Translation gives CASSSLSGSLYEQYF.

The chain combines TRBV9 with TRBJ1-1; 9 bases are a match to TRBD1. This CDR3 comprises 14 residues. The ends lost 0 bases at V and 4 bases at J; junction bases unmatched: 1. Germline V lookup: CDR1 SGDLS, CDR2 YYNGEE. In DNA form, the CDR3 reads TGTGCCAGCAGCGTAGCGGGACAGGGCACTGAAGCTTTCTTT. It specifies CASSVAGQGTEAFF. Together with reference TRBV9 and TRBJ1-1, the CDR3 gives the full variable domain: DSGVTQTPKHLITATGQRVTLRCSPRSGDLSVYWYQQSLDQGLQFLIQYYNGEERAKGNILERFSAQQFPDLHSELNLSSLELGDSALYFCASSVAGQGTEAFFGQGTRLTVV.

V and J are TRBV9 and TRBJ2-6; TRBD1 is a possible D gene (6 bases). Looked up from germline, CDR1 is SGDLS and CDR2 is YYNGEE. This CDR3 is 17 amino acids long. V was pared by 0 bases and J by 2 bases, with 12 bases between. The CDR3 nucleotides are TGTGCCAGCAGCGTAGAGCCCTACAGGGCTGGGGCCAACGTCCTGACTTTC. Translation gives CASSVEPYRAGANVLTF.

As DNA, the CDR3 is TGTGCCAGCAGTACGCCGGAGAATAACACCGGGGAGCTGTTTTTT. Its protein product is CASSTPENNTGELFF. The rearrangement uses TRBV21-1 and TRBJ2-2; the table's D call TRBD2 went unverified against the DNA. TRBV21-1 is given as a pseudogene. This CDR3 spans 15 amino acids.

The chain couples TRBV19 to TRBJ1-5, with 7 bases lining up with TRBD1. Losses at the gene ends were 6 bases for V and 4 bases for J; bases not matched to a gene: 9. From germline, CDR1 is LNHDA and CDR2 SQIVND (reference sequence). The length of the CDR3 is 15 residues. CDR3 in DNA: TGTGCCAGTAGGGAGGGGGCGCGTCTTAATCAGCCCCAGCATTTT. Its translation is CASREGARLNQPQHF.

The gene calls are TRBV28 and TRBJ2-1, with 12 positions matching TRBD2. This CDR3 contains 17 residues. CDR1 and CDR2 from the germline V gene are MDHEN and SYDVKM. V was clipped by 4 bases and J by 3 bases; unmatched bases: 7. The CDR3 here is CASSSHKTSGGYNEQFF. The CDR3 bases are TGTGCCAGCAGTTCCCATAAGACTAGCGGGGGCTACAATGAGCAGTTCTTC.

The chain joins TRBV6-6 to TRBJ2-2, with D tentatively TRBD1 (6 bases). Deletions cut 6 bases from V and 5 bases from J, with 16 bases between. CDR1 MNHNY and CDR2 SVGAGI come from the germline V gene (reference sequence). There are 15 residues in the CDR3. The CDR3 coding sequence is TGTGCCAGCAGCCCAGGGGACCGTGTGACCGGGGAGCTGTTTTTT. It codes for CASSPGDRVTGELFF.

This clone was picked up one time. The CDR3, as DNA: TGTGCCAGCAGTTTAGCAGGGGGCACGAATGAGCAGTTCTTC. Its translation: CASSLAGGTNEQFF. V gene TRBV27 combines with J gene TRBJ2-1; 8 bases are a match to TRBD1. The CDR3 loop spans 14 amino acids. The ends lost 2 bases at V and 7 bases at J; junction bases unmatched: 4. The V gene's germline CDR1 is MNHEY and CDR2 SMNVEV (reference sequence).

The chain is built from TRBV5-1 and TRBJ1-6; TRBD1 is a possible D gene (6 bases). Between the trimmed V and J ends, which lost 2 bases and 0 bases, there was a span of 9 bases. The CDR3 consists of 16 residues. CDR1 and CDR2 from the germline V gene are SGHRS and YFSETQ. Here the CDR3 DNA reads TGCGCCAGCAGCTTCACAGGGAGCTCCTATAATTCACCCCTCCACTTT. Translating gives CASSFTGSSYNSPLHF.

This rearrangement joins TRBV28 to TRBJ2-2; 7 bases fit TRBD1. The CDR3 is made up of 14 amino acids. In germline, CDR1 is MDHEN, CDR2 SYDVKM. The junction had 7 bases not matched to a gene; V was cut back by 5 bases and J by 7 bases. CDR3 in DNA: TGTGCCAGCAGTCTACAGGGGCATAACGGGGAGCTGTTTTTT. It specifies CASSLQGHNGELFF.

This clone was seen only a few times. The gene calls are TRBV10-3 and TRBJ1-2; D not certain. CDR1 and CDR2 from the germline V gene are ENHRY and SYGVKD. This CDR3 has 13 amino acids. With 0 bases removed from V and 3 bases from J, the gap between germline ends came to 5 bases. CDR3 sequence: CAISESIDYGYTF. The DNA of the CDR3 is TGTGCCATCAGTGAGTCGATAGACTATGGCTACACCTTC.

This clone was detected only a few times. The genes are TRBV5-1 and TRBJ1-5; no definite D call. Trimming pared 4 bases from V and 9 bases from J, leaving 17 bases between. CDR3 length equals 14 residues. Looked up from germline, CDR1 is SGHRS and CDR2 is YFSETQ. CDR3 amino acids: CASSPEGGLPPQHF. Here the CDR3 DNA reads TGCGCCAGCAGCCCGGAGGGAGGTCTACCGCCCCAGCATTTT.

V and J are TRBV5-5 and TRBJ1-4, with 7 bases fitting TRBD1. The CDR3 runs 13 residues. With V trimmed by 4 bases and J by 12 bases, 9 bases remained unmatched. The germline gives CDR1 SGHKS, CDR2 YYEKEE (reference sequence). The CDR3 nucleotides are TGTGCCAGCAGCCCGACAGGGCGTTCGGAACTGTTTTTT. Protein sequence: CASSPTGRSELFF.

The chain has TRBV19 and TRBJ1-1, with TRBD1 as a possible D gene (5 bases). V was clipped by 4 bases and J by 0 bases, with 15 bases between them. Germline-derived CDR1 and CDR2 are LNHDA and SQIVND (reference sequence). This CDR3 is built from 16 residues. Written as DNA, the CDR3 is TGTGCCAGTAGTACCGGCGGGGGTCTTCTGAACACTGAAGCTTTCTTT. Residues: CASSTGGGLLNTEAFF.

The chain has TRBV6-2 or TRBV6-3 and TRBJ2-7, with 10 positions matching TRBD2. Trimming removed 5 bases from V and 3 bases from J; junction bases left unmatched: 10. The CDR3 is made up of 16 amino acids. CDR1 is MNHEY, CDR2 SVGEGT, per germline. CDR3 sequence: CASSRPTLAGDYEQYF. CDR3 DNA sequence: TGTGCCAGCAGTCGCCCTACTCTAGCGGGAGACTACGAGCAGTACTTC.